This TCR beta chain was sequenced during a study of cytomegalovirus exposure and HLA in healthy donors. Notes on the study in general: The CMV antigen specificity of a few CMV-associated chains was confirmed through in vitro analysis. It was found in a later analysis that first-cohort TCR clusters tended to co-occur in the approximately 120 validation repertoires.

Concerning this clone: What it recognizes is unknown.

Sequencing was performed with immunoSEQ multiplex PCR; in TCRdb, only in-frame clones are kept and a portion is missing. This repertoire shows 150,000 or so clones, roughly nine tenths found once; its top ten account for around 3.2%. The germline V gene encodes CDR1 LGHNA and CDR2 YSLEER. This CDR3 has 18 amino acids. Germline trimming cut 3 bases from V and 0 bases from J; bases unmatched to any gene: 5. The receptor comes from a woman aged 18-29 years in good health and CMV-seropositive. The V call is TRBV4-3, the J call TRBJ2-1; TRBD2 agrees at 13 bases. Sequences were obtained from PBMCs. The CDR3 sequence: CASSQRLAGGSSYNEQFF. The CDR3, as DNA: TGCGCCAGCAGCCAGCGACTAGCGGGAGGCAGCTCCTACAATGAGCAGTTCTTC.